The clone carrying this TCR beta chain came up many times. Treatment meaning: randomized to nivolumab then ipilimumab (arm A) or the reverse (arm B). Germline CDR1 and CDR2: SGDLS and YYNGEE. Trimming at V came to 0 bases and at J to 5 bases, leaving 9 bases not matched to a gene. This CDR3 comprises 17 residues. The data originate from a study of sequential checkpoint blockade in melanoma. Study information: First-line arms were nivolumab then ipilimumab, or the reverse, randomized 1:1. TCRβ was sequenced from DNA of some 89 pretreatment tumors.

This table comes from immunoSEQ multiplex PCR, and its TCRdb copy is limited to in-frame clones, with some not included. Of approximately 6,500 clones listed, less than 25% are singletons. The source material was tumor tissue (inferred from file names), sampled from a patient given nivolumab and ipilimumab in sequence. The rearrangement joins TRBV9 to TRBJ2-5; 11 bases are shared with TRBD2. The sequence was obtained from a human donor with melanoma. CDR3 in amino acids: CASSVGGSGRARETQYF. The CDR3 nucleotides are TGTGCCAGCAGCGTAGGAGGTAGCGGGAGGGCCAGGGAGACCCAGTACTTC.